One and the same sample provided the 20 T cell receptor beta chains below, sequenced in a study of blood T cell repertoires in COVID-19. Some clones are missing from TCRdb's copy, which holds only in-frame ones; the method was immunoSEQ multiplex PCR. The sample carries about 200,000 clones, roughly nine tenths recorded once. Input material: peripheral blood. These receptors originate from a man aged 55 to 70 who had recovered from COVID-19.

The CDR3 DNA reads TGTGCCAGCAGTGAAGCGAGGTCATACACAGATACGCAGTATTTT. This codes for CASSEARSYTDTQYF. The genes are TRBV2 and TRBJ2-3; D remains ambiguous. CDR1 and CDR2 (germline): SNHLY, FYNNEI. Deletions cut 0 bases from V and 2 bases from J, with 9 bases between. The CDR3 extends over 15 amino acids.

Here the CDR3 reads CASSPWAGPAYNEQFF. DNA of the CDR3: TGCGCCAGCAGCCCTTGGGCGGGACCCGCCTACAATGAGCAGTTCTTC. This chain connects TRBV5-1 to TRBJ2-1; weak D call: TRBD2 (6 bases). The CDR3 covers 16 residues. Germline CDR1 reads SGHRS; CDR2 reads YFSETQ. Between the trimmed V and J ends, which lost 4 bases and 2 bases, there was a span of 16 bases.

The CDR3 coding sequence is TGTGCCAGCTCACCACAGCAGGGAGGCGCCAACACCGGGGAGCTGTTTTTT. Translation gives CASSPQQGGANTGELFF. The chain employs TRBV18 and TRBJ2-2; D perhaps matches TRBD2 (6 bases). The CDR3 covers 17 residues. Germline CDR1 and CDR2: KGHSH and LQKENI. Trimming left V 1 base short and J 2 bases short, with 14 bases between.

The chain couples TRBV9 to TRBJ1-2; a weak D match, TRBD1 (6 bases). The CDR3 is 15 residues long. Trimming shortened V by 2 bases and J by 3 bases, and 14 bases separated the two germline ends. Looked up from germline, CDR1 is SGDLS and CDR2 is YYNGEE. CDR3 region: CASSVAGDPYYGYTF. CDR3 coding DNA: TGTGCCAGCAGCGTCGCAGGGGATCCCTACTATGGCTACACCTTC. Full variable domain (missing parts from reference TRBV9 and TRBJ1-2): DSGVTQTPKHLITATGQRVTLRCSPRSGDLSVYWYQQSLDQGLQFLIQYYNGEERAKGNILERFSAQQFPDLHSELNLSSLELGDSALYFCASSVAGDPYYGYTFGSGTRLTVV.

This clone came up a few times. CDR3 DNA sequence: TGCGCCAGCAGCACGACAGGAGTCTCCTATAATTCACCCCTCCACTTT. This translates into CASSTTGVSYNSPLHF. The rearrangement joins TRBV5-1 to TRBJ1-6, with a tentative D call TRBD1 (6 bases). CDR1 is SGHRS and CDR2 is YFSETQ in the germline V gene. Trimming cost V 4 bases and J 0 bases, with 11 bases left between them. This CDR3 region has 16 residues.

This sequence joins TRBV5-1 and TRBJ2-2; unclear D gene. Trimming took 0 bases from V and 2 from J, leaving 8 bases between them. The length of the CDR3 is 15 residues. Germline CDR1 reads SGHRS; CDR2 reads YFSETQ. The CDR3 DNA reads TGCGCCAGCAGCTTGGATGTAGTTAACACCGGGGAGCTGTTTTTT. Protein product: CASSLDVVNTGELFF. The full variable domain, completed using reference TRBV5-1 and TRBJ2-2, is KAGVTQTPRYLIKTRGQQVTLSCSPISGHRSVSWYQQTPGQGLQFLFEYFSETQRNKGNFPGRFSGRQFSNSRSEMNVSTLELGDSALYLCASSLDVVNTGELFFGEGSRLTVL.

DNA for the CDR3: TGTGCCAGTACTTCTGGGGCAGGGGGCCACTATGGCTACACCTTC. Encoded protein: CASTSGAGGHYGYTF. The rearrangement joins TRBV19 to TRBJ1-2, with TRBD1 matching over 8 bases. The V gene's germline CDR1 is LNHDA and CDR2 SQIVND (reference sequence). This CDR3 is 15 amino acids long. V lost 7 bases, J lost 3 bases, and 10 bases stayed unmatched.

This clone has just one count. The chain recombines TRBV19 with TRBJ1-1; TRBD1 aligns across 8 bases. The CDR3 runs 18 residues. Germline loops: CDR1 LNHDA, CDR2 SQIVND (reference sequence). The junction had 19 bases not matched to a gene; V was cut back by 3 bases and J by 7 bases. The CDR3 nucleotides read TGTGCCAGTAGTATTTCAGGGACAGGCTCCCGTGGAGAAGGTGAAGCTTTCTTT. Protein sequence: CASSISGTGSRGEGEAFF.

The chain joins TRBV7-9 to TRBJ1-4, with D possibly TRBD1 on 5 matching bases. The CDR3 covers 13 residues. The germline CDR1 and CDR2 sequences are SEHNR and FQNEAQ (reference sequence). The germline V and J ends were trimmed by 3 bases and 6 bases, with 8 bases remaining between them. DNA of the CDR3: TGTGCCAGCAGCTTGGGACTTTATGAAAAACTGTTTTTT. Translating gives CASSLGLYEKLFF.

The chain employs TRBV5-1 and TRBJ2-3, with D maybe TRBD2 (5 bases). Trimming cost V 0 bases and J 0 bases, with 14 bases left between them. The CDR3 is 17 residues long. The V gene's germline CDR1 is SGHRS and CDR2 YFSETQ. Here the CDR3 reads CASSLVGGLPSTDTQYF. The DNA for the CDR3 is TGCGCCAGCAGCTTGGTAGGCGGACTCCCTAGCACAGATACGCAGTATTTT.

This rearrangement joins TRBV7-9 to TRBJ2-2; 7 bases match TRBD1. V trimming: 5 bases; J trimming: 6 bases; junction bases outside the gene matches: 12. CDR3 size: 16 residues. Per germline, CDR1 SEHNR and CDR2 FQNEAQ (reference sequence). CDR3 in amino acids: CASSKAGTVHSGELFF. The CDR3, as DNA: TGTGCCAGCAGCAAGGCCGGGACAGTTCATTCCGGGGAGCTGTTTTTT.

The rearrangement links TRBV2 to TRBJ2-1, with D possibly being TRBD1 (6 bases). Germline V gene sequence: CDR1 SNHLY, CDR2 FYNNEI. The CDR3 runs to 13 residues. V lost 7 bases and J lost 3, with 10 bases in between. The CDR3 nucleotides read TGTGCCAGCAACCAGGGGCGCTACAATGAGCAGTTCTTC. Translation gives CASNQGRYNEQFF.

The rearrangement links TRBV27 to TRBJ1-4; D is possibly TRBD1 (6 bases). Looked up from germline, CDR1 is MNHEY and CDR2 is SMNVEV (reference sequence). This CDR3 has 16 amino acids. The germline V and J ends were trimmed by 8 bases and 0 bases, with 16 bases remaining between them. CDR3 sequence (DNA): TGTGCCAGCTGCCAGACAGGAATACCAACTAATGAAAAACTGTTTTTT. This translates into CASCQTGIPTNEKLFF.

The rearrangement uses TRBV7-9 and TRBJ2-1; TRBD2 is a possible D gene (6 bases). This CDR3 has 15 amino acids. V lost 0 bases and J 8 bases, leaving 14 bases between the germline ends. CDR1 is SEHNR, CDR2 FQNEAQ, per germline (reference sequence). Here the CDR3 reads CASSLAGRELDEQFF. For the CDR3, the DNA is TGTGCCAGCAGCTTAGCGGGTCGGGAGCTCGATGAGCAGTTCTTC.

The genes are TRBV3-1 (or the pseudogene TRBV3-2) and TRBJ1-1, with D unclear. V lost 4 bases and J lost 1, with 7 bases in between. From germline, CDR1 is LGHDT and CDR2 YNNKEL (reference sequence). This CDR3 has 13 residues. CDR3 loop: CASSLRWNTEAFF. In DNA form, the CDR3 reads TGTGCCAGCAGCCTCCGGTGGAACACTGAAGCTTTCTTT.

The chain recombines TRBV7-9 with TRBJ1-5; D gene ambiguous. The germline CDR1 and CDR2 sequences are SEHNR and FQNEAQ (reference sequence). CDR3 length equals 12 residues. V dropped 4 bases and J dropped 11 bases, with 12 bases sitting between them. The DNA for the CDR3 is TGTGCCAGCAGCTCCGATTGGAGGGCCCAGCATTTT. Amino acids: CASSSDWRAQHF. Combining the CDR3 with reference TRBV7-9 and TRBJ1-5 gives the whole variable domain DTGVSQNPRHKITKRGQNVTFRCDPISEHNRLYWYRQTLGQGPEFLTYFQNEAQLEKSRLLSDRFSAERPKGSFSTLEIQRTEQGDSAMYLCASSSDWRAQHFGDGTRLSIL.

This chain uses TRBV6-2 or TRBV6-3 with TRBJ2-5; 8 bases are a match to TRBD1. Trimming removed 0 bases from V and 5 bases from J; junction bases left unmatched: 8. This CDR3 is 16 amino acids long. The V gene's germline CDR1 is MNHEY and CDR2 SVGEGT. The chain's CDR3 is CASSYSSAGGRETQYF. CDR3 coding DNA: TGTGCCAGCAGTTACTCGAGTGCAGGGGGCAGGGAGACCCAGTACTTC.

J is TRBJ1-4 and V is TRBV18; D ambiguous. Germline assignment: CDR1 KGHSH and CDR2 LQKENI. The CDR3 covers 15 residues. Trimming removed 2 bases from V and 8 bases from J, with 15 bases in between. The DNA of the CDR3 is TGTGCCAGCTCACCAAGCCAGTTGAGGTCCGAAAAACTGTTTTTT. Amino acid sequence: CASSPSQLRSEKLFF.

The chain has TRBV18 and TRBJ2-1, with 13 bases lining up with TRBD2. CDR3 size: 16 residues. The V segment lost 0 bases and the J segment 11 bases; nucleotides outside the gene matches: 7. CDR1 and CDR2 (germline): KGHSH, LQKENI. CDR3 nucleotides: TGTGCCAGCTCACCACCTCTCGGACTAGCGGGAGCGAAGCAGTTCTTC. Its protein product is CASSPPLGLAGAKQFF.

The chain links TRBV6-5 to TRBJ2-2; weak D call: TRBD1 (6 bases). Germline CDR1 is MNHEY and CDR2 is SVGAGI. The V end was cut by 6 bases, the J end by 4 bases, with 15 bases between. This CDR3 spans 15 amino acids. The CDR3 coding sequence is TGTGCCAGCAGGAACCACGGACAGACCACCGGGGAGCTGTTTTTT. Translation gives CASRNHGQTTGELFF.